This T cell receptor (beta chain) was found in a study of blood T cell repertoires in COVID-19. This CDR3 has 12 amino acids. CDR1 is MNHEY and CDR2 is SVGAGI in the germline V gene. V gave up 11 bases and J gave up 1 base, with 11 bases separating them. Assay: immunoSEQ multiplex PCR; the TCRdb copy retains only in-frame clones and omits some. Of some 190,000 clones listed, 84% are singletons. The sequence was collected from a woman older than 75 with COVID-19, enrolled during active disease. The rearrangement links TRBV6-5 to TRBJ1-2, with unresolved D. The sample consisted of peripheral blood. The CDR3 sequence: CASKGGNYGYTF. CDR3 in DNA: TGTGCCTCCAAAGGCGGTAACTATGGCTACACCTTC.